The rows below give T cell receptor beta chains drawn from one sample of a study of patients and donors after allogeneic stem cell transplantation. TCRdb passed the RT-PCR reads through MiXCR, listing each CDR3 protein once. Among 98,000 or so distinct CDR3 sequences, around 35% were seen once, and the ten largest hold more than 25%. Sequenced material: blood, either unsorted or a sorted T cell fraction (not recorded which). These TCRs come from a human donor who was either an allogeneic HSCT recipient or a stem cell or donor lymphocyte infusion donor (not recorded which). It is not recorded whose cells these are; they may come from a transplant donor. CDR3s include the opening cysteine and the closing phenylalanine or tryptophan. D genes are given only for firm matches. Where a row states a size, it is once, few, many or the class of an expanded clone; other rows omit it.

clone_size,cdr3_length,d_call,v_call,j_call,cdr3_nt,cdr3_aa
.,15,.,TRBV25-1,TRBJ1-2,TGTGCCAGCAGTCCCCTTCTGGGAGGGGTTGCTGGCTACACCTTC,CASSPLLGGVAGYTF
many,12,.,TRBV12-3/TRBV12-4,TRBJ1-1,TGTGCCAGCAGTTTGCGGGACACTGAAGCTTTCTTT,CASSLRDTEAFF
.,11,.,TRBV11-3,TRBJ1-1,TGTGCCAGCAGTAAAAACACTGAAGCTTTCTTT,CASSKNTEAFF
.,15,.,TRBV5-1,TRBJ2-1,TGCGCCAGCAGCTTGGTAGAACGCTCCTACAATGAGCAGTTCTTC,CASSLVERSYNEQFF
few,14,.,TRBV20-1,TRBJ2-4,TGCAGTGCTACCGGGACTCCGGGGGTGGGCATTCAGTACTTC,CSATGTPGVGIQYF
.,15,TRBD2,TRBV11-3,TRBJ2-1,TGTGCCAGCAGCCCTCCTAGCGGGAGTAGGGATGAGCAGTTCTTC,CASSPPSGSRDEQFF
.,15,.,TRBV7-9,TRBJ1-1,TGTGCCAGCAGCTCCCGGACAGATTTGAACACTGAAGCTTTCTTT,CASSSRTDLNTEAFF
.,17,TRBD2,TRBV5-1,TRBJ2-1,TGCGCCAGCAGCTTGGTCTCTAGCGGGATAAGGAACAATGAGCAGTTCTTC,CASSLVSSGIRNNEQFF
few,16,.,TRBV7-2,TRBJ2-5,TGTGCCAGCAGCTTAGAGCTCCTGACTAACGGGGAGACCCAGTACTTC,CASSLELLTNGETQYF
few,13,.,TRBV9,TRBJ2-2,TGTGCCAGCAGCCTTGGAGGGACCGGGGAGCTGTTTTTT,CASSLGGTGELFF
.,14,TRBD2,TRBV29-1,TRBJ2-5,TGCAGCTTAGCGGGAGGAGGGGGCCAAGAGACCCAGTACTTC,CSLAGGGGQETQYF
.,16,TRBD2,TRBV6-2/TRBV6-3,TRBJ2-1,TGTGCCAGCAGTTCCCCGTTATTAGCGGGAGTCAATGAGCAGTTCTTC,CASSSPLLAGVNEQFF
.,11,.,TRBV6-5,TRBJ1-3,TGTGCCAGCAGTTATAGAAACACCATATATTTT,CASSYRNTIYF
.,14,.,TRBV28,TRBJ2-1,TGTGCCAGTTATCAGGGACGAAGCCACAATGAGCAGTTCTTC,CASYQGRSHNEQFF
.,17,TRBD1,TRBV4-2,TRBJ1-4,TGTGCCAGCAGCCGGATCAGAGGCGGGACAGGGAATGAAAAACTGTTTTTT,CASSRIRGGTGNEKLFF
.,16,TRBD2,TRBV12-3/TRBV12-4,TRBJ2-3,TGTGCCAGCAGTTCCTTTAGCGGGAGAGGGTCAGATACGCAGTATTTT,CASSSFSGRGSDTQYF
.,14,TRBD1,TRBV29-1,TRBJ2-1,TGCAGCGCCCTCCGGGACAGGGCCTACAATGAGCAGTTCTTC,CSALRDRAYNEQFF